These T cell receptor beta chains were read from a single sample in a study of naive CD8 T cells in extremely preterm neonates. The assay was immunoSEQ multiplex PCR, and TCRdb's table has in-frame clones only and misses some. Of some 5,900 clones detected, about 98% appear once; the ten largest clones hold about 1.2%. Sequencing input: naive CD8+ T cells from blood. The receptors shown here come from a human donor in good health. The CDR3 runs from the conserved cysteine through the conserved F or W. D genes are given only for firm matches. Size tells how often a clone was seen (once, few, many) or the class of an expanded clone, and some rows leave it out.

>TRBD2|-|TRBJ2-4|TRBV4-2
CASSQDLIGLSGAAKNIQYF
TGTGCCAGCAGCCAAGATCTAATCGGCCTTAGCGGGGCAGCCAAAAACATTCAGTACTTC
>TRBD2|-|TRBJ2-1|TRBV4-1
CASSQEGATSGREQFF
TGCGCCAGCAGCCAAGAGGGGGCAACTAGCGGGAGAGAGCAGTTCTTC
>-|-|TRBJ1-2|TRBV27
CASSFSQVPNYGYTF
TGTGCCAGCAGTTTCTCACAGGTCCCTAACTATGGCTACACCTTC
>-|-|TRBJ1-1|TRBV9
CASSVGGGDTEAFF
TGTGCCAGCAGCGTAGGCGGGGGGGACACTGAAGCTTTCTTT
>-|-|TRBJ1-4|TRBV5-6
CASNLGSNEKLFF
TGTGCCAGCAACCTGGGCTCTAATGAAAAACTGTTTTTT
>-|-|TRBJ1-3|TRBV28
CASQDSHSGNTIYF
TGTGCCAGCCAGGACAGCCACTCTGGAAACACCATATATTTT
>-|-|TRBJ2-1|TRBV13
CASSGGDRVTEQFF
TGTGCCAGCAGCGGAGGGGACAGAGTAACTGAGCAGTTCTTC
>-|-|TRBJ1-4|TRBV29-1
CSVPLQERGDEKLFF
TGCAGCGTCCCCCTACAGGAAAGGGGCGACGAAAAACTGTTTTTT
>-|-|TRBJ1-1|TRBV5-6
CASSLIRDKNTEAFF
TGTGCCAGCAGCTTGATTCGGGACAAGAACACTGAAGCTTTCTTT
>TRBD2|-|TRBJ2-3|TRBV10-3
CAIRKSSGTSTDTQYF
TGTGCCATCCGAAAAAGCAGCGGGACTAGCACAGATACGCAGTATTTT
>TRBD2|-|TRBJ2-7|TRBV6-5
CASSYWGEGEQYF
TGTGCCAGCAGTTACTGGGGGGAGGGCGAGCAGTACTTC
>TRBD2|-|TRBJ2-3|TRBV7-6
CASSLIDPSGKADTQYF
TGTGCCAGCAGCTTAATCGATCCTAGCGGGAAAGCAGATACGCAGTATTTT
>TRBD1|-|TRBJ2-5|TRBV28
CASSLDSSGGDQFAQYF
TGTGCCAGCAGTTTAGATTCGTCAGGGGGTGACCAATTCGCCCAGTACTTC
>-|-|TRBJ2-7|TRBV6-1
CASSESLISGEQYF
TGTGCCAGCAGTGAGTCGCTAATCTCGGGCGAGCAGTACTTC
>TRBD1|-|TRBJ1-2|TRBV27
CASSLSPGTGVYYGYTF
TGTGCCAGCAGTTTATCGCCCGGGACAGGGGTCTACTATGGCTACACCTTC
>TRBD2|-|TRBJ2-1|TRBV2
CASSGTSGYNEQFF
TGTGCCAGCAGTGGGACTAGCGGCTACAATGAGCAGTTCTTC
>TRBD1|-|TRBJ1-2|TRBV11-2
CASSSGQGAFGYTF
TGTGCCAGCAGCTCGGGACAGGGGGCTTTTGGCTACACCTTC
>TRBD2|-|TRBJ2-1|TRBV7-8
CASSLRAGGPHNEQFF
TGTGCCAGCAGCTTGAGAGCGGGAGGGCCCCACAATGAGCAGTTCTTC
>-|-|TRBJ1-5|TRBV11-2
CASSLNREQPQHF
TGTGCCAGCAGCTTAAACAGGGAACAGCCCCAGCATTTT
>TRBD1|-|TRBJ2-7|TRBV28
CASSAVGTGDHEQYF
TGTGCCAGCAGCGCGGTCGGGACAGGGGACCACGAGCAGTACTTC
>-|-|TRBJ2-7|TRBV30
CAVDGGTVYEQYF
TGTGCCGTTGACGGGGGTACTGTCTACGAGCAGTACTTC
>-|-|TRBJ1-1|TRBV5-4
CASSLADIMNTEAFF
TGTGCCAGCAGCTTGGCGGACATTATGAACACTGAAGCTTTCTTT
>-|-|TRBJ2-1|TRBV7-9
CASSQTYNEQFF
TGTGCCAGCAGCCAAACTTACAATGAGCAGTTCTTC
>-|-|TRBJ1-2|TRBV28
CASSKGPNYGYTF
TGTGCCAGCAGTAAGGGGCCTAACTATGGCTACACCTTC
>-|-|TRBJ1-3|TRBV6-5
CASSYSISFPGNTIYF
TGTGCCAGCAGTTACTCGATTAGCTTCCCTGGAAACACCATATATTTT
>TRBD1|-|TRBJ1-1|TRBV7-6
CASSLDRVHTEAFF
TGTGCCAGCAGCCTCGACAGGGTGCACACTGAAGCTTTCTTT
>TRBD1|-|TRBJ2-7|TRBV4-2
CASSQDRGLYEQYF
TGTGCCAGCAGCCAAGACAGGGGGCTCTACGAGCAGTACTTC
>TRBD1|-|TRBJ1-5|TRBV14
CASSHDRGQPQHF
TGTGCCAGCAGCCACGACAGGGGCCAGCCCCAGCATTTT
>TRBD1|-|TRBJ2-2|TRBV11-2
CASSQTPGQGYTGELFF
TGTGCCAGCAGCCAGACCCCCGGACAGGGGTACACCGGGGAGCTGTTTTTT
>-|-|TRBJ2-1|TRBV19
CASSIVGQGINEQFF
TGTGCCAGTAGTATAGTTGGCCAGGGGATCAATGAGCAGTTCTTC
>-|-|TRBJ1-3|TRBV15
CATSPGVGSPIYF
TGTGCCACCAGTCCCGGGGTCGGAAGCCCCATATATTTT
>-|-|TRBJ2-1|TRBV6-5
CASSYSGGLNEQFF
TGTGCCAGCAGTTACTCGGGGGGACTCAATGAGCAGTTCTTC
>TRBD2|once|TRBJ2-7|TRBV4-3
CASSLAGSYEQYF
TGCGCCAGCAGCTTAGCGGGGTCCTACGAGCAGTACTTC
>TRBD1|-|TRBJ1-2|TRBV9
CASSSPQGPALFYGYTF
TGTGCCAGCAGCTCCCCACAGGGGCCGGCCCTGTTCTATGGCTACACCTTC
>-|-|TRBJ2-7|TRBV2
CASQRSSYEQYF
TGTGCCAGCCAAAGGAGCTCCTACGAGCAGTACTTC
>TRBD2|-|TRBJ2-1|TRBV29-1
CSVGTSGTSSYNEQFF
TGCAGCGTTGGGACTAGCGGGACTAGCTCCTACAATGAGCAGTTCTTC
>-|once|TRBJ2-5|TRBV7-8
CASSRTRYQETQYF
TGTGCCAGCAGCAGAACCAGGTACCAAGAGACCCAGTACTTC
>-|-|TRBJ1-5|TRBV28
CASTSGSAYSNQPQHF
TGTGCCAGCACCTCCGGCAGCGCCTATAGCAATCAGCCCCAGCATTTT
>-|-|TRBJ2-7|TRBV9
CASSVGGGHAYEQYF
TGTGCCAGCAGCGTAGGGGGCGGCCATGCCTACGAGCAGTACTTC
>-|-|TRBJ2-7|TRBV4-1
CASSQGPGFYEQYF
TGCGCCAGCAGCCAAGGCCCGGGTTTCTACGAGCAGTACTTC
>-|-|TRBJ2-5|TRBV19
CATAPPDSPGDQYF
TGTGCCACCGCGCCTCCGGACTCTCCCGGGGACCAGTACTTC